Below, one T cell receptor (beta chain) is given with its context. The antigen remains unidentified. Per germline, CDR1 SGHNT and CDR2 YENEEA. V shed 0 bases, J shed 0 bases, and the junction held 2 bases outside the gene matches. This CDR3 is built from 16 residues. This entry is derived from a study of STAT5B mutations in CD4+ large granular lymphocyte leukemia. The assay was run at survey level. The assay was immunoSEQ multiplex PCR, and TCRdb's table has in-frame clones only and misses some. This sample has roughly 32,000 clones, with 79% found just once. Study-wide results and caveats: Patient CD4-sorted repertoires looked more clonal than healthy CD4+ repertoires, even without putative leukemic clones. TRBV06-family usage was enriched in top patient clones (8/27) versus controls (2/35). The CD4+ versus CD8+ T-LGLL clonality difference may reflect limited sample size.

The V call is TRBV11-3, the J call TRBJ2-1, with TRBD2 identical over 7 bases. This receptor was taken from a human donor in good health. The source material was CD4+ T cells from blood buffy coats. The CDR3, as DNA: TGTGCCAGCAGCTTAGAGGGCGGGGGCTCCTACAATGAGCAGTTCTTC. It yields the protein CASSLEGGGSYNEQFF.